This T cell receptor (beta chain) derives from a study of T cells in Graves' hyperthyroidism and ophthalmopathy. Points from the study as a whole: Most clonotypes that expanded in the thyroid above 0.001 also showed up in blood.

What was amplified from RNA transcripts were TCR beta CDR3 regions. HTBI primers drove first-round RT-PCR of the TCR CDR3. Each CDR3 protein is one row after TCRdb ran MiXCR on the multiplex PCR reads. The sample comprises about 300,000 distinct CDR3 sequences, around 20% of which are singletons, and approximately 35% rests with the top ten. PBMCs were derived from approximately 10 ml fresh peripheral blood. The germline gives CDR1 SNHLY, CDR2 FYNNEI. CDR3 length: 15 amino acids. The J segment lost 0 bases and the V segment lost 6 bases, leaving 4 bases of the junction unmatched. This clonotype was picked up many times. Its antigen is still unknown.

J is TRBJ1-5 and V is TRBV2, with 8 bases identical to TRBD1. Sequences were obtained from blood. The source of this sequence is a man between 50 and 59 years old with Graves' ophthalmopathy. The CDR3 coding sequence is TGTGCCAGCAGCCCAGGGGGCTCTAGCAATCAGCCCCAGCATTTT. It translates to CASSPGGSSNQPQHF.